The entry that follows covers one T cell receptor beta chain sequence. These data are taken from a study of blood T cell repertoires in COVID-19. About the study: Acute and convalescent COVID-19 specimens originated in the United States, Italy and Spain. PBMCs, B-cell-depleted T cells, or T cells were the source of the cDNA or gDNA that made up the material.

Authors' processing steps: For nucleated cells, counts were estimated from reference gene primer amplification. Data came from immunoSEQ multiplex PCR; TCRdb stores just in-frame clones and leaves some out. V, J and clone size are those of that table, while D and trimming were read from the DNA. The table lists more than 400,000 clones, about 92% of them singletons. The cohort comprised adults aged about 18 to 100 years residing in around 25 US areas. The CDR3 extends over 13 amino acids. V lost 8 bases, J lost 0 bases, and 10 bases lay in between. Germline loops: CDR1 MNHEY, CDR2 SVGAGI. The sequenced material came from PBMCs or T cells enriched from blood (not recorded which). The chain couples TRBV6-5 to TRBJ1-1, with D unclear. The clonotype originates from a man between 18 and 29 years old who had recovered from COVID-19. The CDR3: CASREQVNTEAFF. In DNA, the CDR3 is TGTGCCAGCCGGGAGCAGGTGAACACTGAAGCTTTCTTT.